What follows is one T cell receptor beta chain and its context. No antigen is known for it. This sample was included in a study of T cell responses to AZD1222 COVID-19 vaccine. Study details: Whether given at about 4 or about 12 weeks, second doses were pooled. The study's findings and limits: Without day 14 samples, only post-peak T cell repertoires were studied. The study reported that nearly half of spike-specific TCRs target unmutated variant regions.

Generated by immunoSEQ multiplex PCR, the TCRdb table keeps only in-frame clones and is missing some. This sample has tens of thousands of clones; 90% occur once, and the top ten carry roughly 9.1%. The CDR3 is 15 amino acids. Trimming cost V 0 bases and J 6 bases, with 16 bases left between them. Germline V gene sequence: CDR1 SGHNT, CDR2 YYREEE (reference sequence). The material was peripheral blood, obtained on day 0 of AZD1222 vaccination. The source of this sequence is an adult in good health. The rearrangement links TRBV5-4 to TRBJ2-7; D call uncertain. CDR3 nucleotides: TGTGCCAGCAGCTTGGCCCCTAGAGACGATCGCGAGCAGTACTTC. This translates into CASSLAPRDDREQYF.